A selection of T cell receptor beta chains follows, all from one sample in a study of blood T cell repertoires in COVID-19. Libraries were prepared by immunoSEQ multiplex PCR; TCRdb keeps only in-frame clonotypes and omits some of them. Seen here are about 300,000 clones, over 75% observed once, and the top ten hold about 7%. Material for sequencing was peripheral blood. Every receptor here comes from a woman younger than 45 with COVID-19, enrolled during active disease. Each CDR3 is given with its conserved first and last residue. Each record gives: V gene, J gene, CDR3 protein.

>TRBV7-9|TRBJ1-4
CASSTPTVLNEKLFF
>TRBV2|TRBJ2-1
CASRGLAGTRDEQFF
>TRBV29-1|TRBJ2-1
CSVRSGSYNEQFF
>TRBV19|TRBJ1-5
CASSTPGSSYQPQHF
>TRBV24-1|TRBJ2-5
CATSDASGGQETQYF
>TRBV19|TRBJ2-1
CATRLRVGNEQFF
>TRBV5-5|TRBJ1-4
CASSVYWSEKLFF
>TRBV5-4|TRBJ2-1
CASSTRQADNEQFF
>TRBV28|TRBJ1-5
CASSSPTGLNNQPQHF
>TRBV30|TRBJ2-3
CAWSGGGGGSVGTDTQYF
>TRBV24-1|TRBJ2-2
CATSQRGFSGELFF
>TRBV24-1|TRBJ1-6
CATSDFTGENSPLHF
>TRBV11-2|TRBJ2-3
CASSLAPLLHKPFADTQYF
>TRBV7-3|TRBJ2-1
CASSLSPARNEQFF
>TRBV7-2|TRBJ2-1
CASRVRTGSYNEQFF
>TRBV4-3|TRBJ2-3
CASSQDRSTTDTQYF
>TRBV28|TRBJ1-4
CASSLQGAGEKLFF
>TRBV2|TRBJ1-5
CASSAGPTQHF
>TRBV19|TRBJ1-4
CASREQSGEKLFF
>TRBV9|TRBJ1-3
CASSPTRGGTGNTIYF
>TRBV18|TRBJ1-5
CASSPDRGSQPQHF
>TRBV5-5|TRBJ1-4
CASSFGTGDEKLFF
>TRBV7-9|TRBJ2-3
CASSSDSSTDTQYF